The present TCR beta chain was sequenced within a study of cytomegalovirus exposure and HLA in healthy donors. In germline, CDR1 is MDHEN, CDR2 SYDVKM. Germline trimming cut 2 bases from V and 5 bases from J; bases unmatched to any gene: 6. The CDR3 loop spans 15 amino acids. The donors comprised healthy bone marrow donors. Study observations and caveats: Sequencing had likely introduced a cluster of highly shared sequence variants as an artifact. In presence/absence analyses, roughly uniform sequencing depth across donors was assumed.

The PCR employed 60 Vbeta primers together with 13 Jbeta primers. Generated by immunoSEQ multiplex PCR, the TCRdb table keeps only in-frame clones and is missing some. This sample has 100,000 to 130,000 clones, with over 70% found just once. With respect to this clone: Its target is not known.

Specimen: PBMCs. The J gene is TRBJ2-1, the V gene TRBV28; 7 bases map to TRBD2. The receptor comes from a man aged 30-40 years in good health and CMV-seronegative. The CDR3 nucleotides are TGTGCCAGCAGTTTAGCGCGGGAGTCCCACAATGAGCAGTTCTTC. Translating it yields CASSLARESHNEQFF.